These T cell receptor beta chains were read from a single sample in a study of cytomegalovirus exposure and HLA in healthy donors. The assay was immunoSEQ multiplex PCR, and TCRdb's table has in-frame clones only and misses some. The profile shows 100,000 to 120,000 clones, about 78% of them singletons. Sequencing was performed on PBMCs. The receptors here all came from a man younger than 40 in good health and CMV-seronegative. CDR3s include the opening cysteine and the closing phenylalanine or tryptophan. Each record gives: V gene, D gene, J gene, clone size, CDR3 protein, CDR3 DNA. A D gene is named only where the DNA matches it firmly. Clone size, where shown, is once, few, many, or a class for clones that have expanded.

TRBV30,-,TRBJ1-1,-,CAWRGAIFMNTEAFF,TGTGCCTGGAGAGGGGCCATCTTTATGAACACTGAAGCTTTCTTT
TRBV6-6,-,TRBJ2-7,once,CASSYEHRQPSYEQYF,TGTGCCAGCAGTTACGAACACCGACAGCCCTCCTACGAGCAGTACTTC
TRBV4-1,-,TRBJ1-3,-,CASSRGGISGNTIYF,TGCGCCAGCAGCCGGGGCGGGATCTCTGGAAACACCATATATTTT
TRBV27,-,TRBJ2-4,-,CASSVLTGGLNIQYF,TGTGCCAGCAGTGTCCTTACGGGGGGCTTAAACATTCAGTACTTC
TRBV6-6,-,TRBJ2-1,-,CASKPAPGSSYNEQFF,TGTGCCAGCAAACCTGCTCCCGGGAGCTCCTACAATGAGCAGTTCTTC
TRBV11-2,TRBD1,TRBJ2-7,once,CASSSKMTGGYDEQYF,TGTGCCAGCAGCTCAAAAATGACAGGGGGCTACGACGAGCAGTACTTC
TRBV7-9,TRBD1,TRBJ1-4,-,CASSSDRGLGEKLFF,TGTGCCAGCAGCTCAGACAGGGGGCTAGGGGAAAAACTGTTTTTT
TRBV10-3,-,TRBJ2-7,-,CAISEAGQGYEQYF,TGTGCCATCAGTGAGGCAGGGCAGGGCTACGAGCAGTACTTC
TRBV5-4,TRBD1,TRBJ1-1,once,CASSLGQGVSDTEAFF,TGTGCCAGCAGCTTGGGACAGGGGGTAAGTGACACTGAAGCTTTCTTT
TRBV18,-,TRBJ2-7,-,CASSLGQETYEQYF,TGTGCCAGCTCCTTGGGACAAGAAACCTACGAGCAGTACTTC
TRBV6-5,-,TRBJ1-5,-,CASSYSRQFNQPQHF,TGTGCCAGCAGTTATAGTCGACAGTTCAATCAGCCCCAGCATTTT
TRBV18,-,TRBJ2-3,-,CASSSSLDTQYF,TGTGCCAGCTCATCGAGCCTAGATACGCAGTATTTT
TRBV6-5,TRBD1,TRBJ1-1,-,CASSTGTGDLAAFF,TGTGCCAGCAGCACCGGGACAGGGGATCTCGCAGCTTTCTTT
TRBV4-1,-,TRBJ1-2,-,CASSQDQGGIYGYTF,TGCGCCAGCAGCCAAGACCAAGGAGGGATCTATGGCTACACCTTC
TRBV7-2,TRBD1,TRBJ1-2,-,CASSLGQVRGYTF,TGTGCCAGCAGCTTGGGACAGGTTCGTGGCTACACCTTC
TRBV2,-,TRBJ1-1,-,CASTGLPNTEAFF,TGTGCCAGCACGGGATTGCCAAACACTGAAGCTTTCTTT
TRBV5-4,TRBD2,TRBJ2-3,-,CASSLIAGADTQYF,TGTGCCAGCAGCTTGATAGCGGGAGCAGATACGCAGTATTTT
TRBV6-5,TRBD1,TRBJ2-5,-,CASSRRDSQETQYF,TGTGCCAGCAGCCGCCGGGACAGCCAAGAGACCCAGTACTTC
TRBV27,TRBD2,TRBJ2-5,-,CASSVAGGPFQETQYF,TGTGCCAGCAGTGTAGCGGGAGGGCCTTTTCAAGAGACCCAGTACTTC
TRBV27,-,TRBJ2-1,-,CASLYRGGIYNEQFF,TGTGCCAGCCTTTATAGGGGGGGCATCTACAATGAGCAGTTCTTC
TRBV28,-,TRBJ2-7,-,CASSLRGTPYGGYYEQYF,TGTGCCAGCAGTTTACGGGGGACGCCCTACGGAGGTTACTACGAGCAGTACTTC
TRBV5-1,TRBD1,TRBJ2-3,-,CASSLARTGATDTQYF,TGCGCCAGCAGCTTGGCGAGGACAGGGGCAACAGATACGCAGTATTTT
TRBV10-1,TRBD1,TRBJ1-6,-,CASGDRDNSPLHF,TGCGCCAGCGGAGACAGGGATAATTCACCCCTCCACTTT
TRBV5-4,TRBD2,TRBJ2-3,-,CASSPGLAGTTDTQYF,TGTGCCAGCAGCCCGGGACTAGCGGGGACAACAGATACGCAGTATTTT
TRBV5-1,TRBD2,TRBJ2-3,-,CASSLGSLGGGATDTQYF,TGCGCCAGCAGCTTGGGGTCTTTGGGCGGGGGGGCGACAGATACGCAGTATTTT
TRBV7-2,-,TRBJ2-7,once,CASSLEEGQSGFFYEQYF,TGTGCCAGCAGCTTAGAAGAGGGGCAAAGCGGGTTTTTCTACGAGCAGTACTTC
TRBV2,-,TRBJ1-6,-,CASSLQGYSPLHF,TGTGCCAGCAGTCTGCAGGGATACTCACCCCTCCACTTT
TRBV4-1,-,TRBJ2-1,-,CASSHPSRGGRYNEQFF,TGCGCCAGCAGCCATCCTTCTCGCGGGGGCCGTTACAATGAGCAGTTCTTC
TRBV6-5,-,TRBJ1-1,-,CASSYSHGNTEAFF,TGTGCCAGCAGTTACTCCCACGGGAACACTGAAGCTTTCTTT
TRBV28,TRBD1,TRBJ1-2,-,CASRNRPRGRVGYTF,TGTGCCAGCAGGAATCGACCCAGGGGGAGAGTTGGCTACACCTTC
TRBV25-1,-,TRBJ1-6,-,CATGGAYDINSPLHF,TGTGCCACCGGGGGGGCCTACGACATAAATTCACCCCTCCACTTT
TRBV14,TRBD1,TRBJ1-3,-,CASSQDGTRTGARGNTIYF,TGTGCCAGCAGCCAAGACGGAACTAGGACAGGGGCGCGGGGAAACACCATATATTTT
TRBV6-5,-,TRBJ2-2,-,CASSYSPSIGELFF,TGTGCCAGCAGTTACTCCCCTAGCATCGGGGAGCTGTTTTTT
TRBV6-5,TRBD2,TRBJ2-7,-,CASSYRREGSYEQYF,TGTGCCAGCAGTTACCGACGGGAGGGCTCCTACGAGCAGTACTTC
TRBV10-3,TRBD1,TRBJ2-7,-,CAISELDRDHEQYF,TGTGCCATCAGTGAGCTGGACAGGGACCACGAGCAGTACTTC
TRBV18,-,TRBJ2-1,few,CASSDRTNEQFF,TGTGCCAGCTCGGACAGAACCAATGAGCAGTTCTTC
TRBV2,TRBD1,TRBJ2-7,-,CASSRDREYEQYF,TGTGCCAGCAGTAGGGACAGGGAATACGAGCAGTACTTC
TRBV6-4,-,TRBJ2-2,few,CASSEGGVAGELFF,TGTGCCAGCAGTGAGGGGGGAGTGGCCGGGGAGCTGTTTTTT
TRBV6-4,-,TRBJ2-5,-,CASSPSPSVETQYF,TGTGCCAGCAGTCCTAGCCCGAGTGTTGAGACCCAGTACTTC
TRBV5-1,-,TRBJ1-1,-,CASKSPKSRVEAFF,TGCGCCAGCAAGTCACCTAAGTCGCGGGTTGAAGCTTTCTTT
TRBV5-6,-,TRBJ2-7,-,CASSLYVSYEQYF,TGTGCCAGCAGCTTATATGTCTCCTACGAGCAGTACTTC
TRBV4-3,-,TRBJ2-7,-,CASSQDPGESYEQYF,TGCGCCAGCAGCCAAGATCCGGGGGAATCCTACGAGCAGTACTTC
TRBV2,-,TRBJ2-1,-,CASSASETANNEQFF,TGTGCCAGCAGCGCGTCCGAGACAGCTAACAATGAGCAGTTCTTC
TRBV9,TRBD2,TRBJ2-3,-,CASSVDGGNTDTQYF,TGTGCCAGCAGCGTAGACGGGGGGAACACAGATACGCAGTATTTT
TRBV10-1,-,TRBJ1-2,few,CASSENRVDGYTF,TGCGCCAGCAGTGAAAACAGGGTCGATGGCTACACCTTC
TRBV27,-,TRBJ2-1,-,CASSLVGGLGEQFF,TGTGCCAGCAGTTTAGTGGGGGGGCTTGGTGAGCAGTTCTTC
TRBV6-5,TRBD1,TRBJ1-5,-,CASKKQGNQPQHF,TGTGCCAGCAAAAAACAGGGGAATCAGCCCCAGCATTTT
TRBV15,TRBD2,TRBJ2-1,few,CATSREGGREQFF,TGTGCCACCAGCAGAGAGGGAGGGAGGGAGCAGTTCTTC
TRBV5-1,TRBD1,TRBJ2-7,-,CASSSTDRGSLYEQYF,TGCGCCAGCAGCTCGACGGACAGGGGGTCCCTCTACGAGCAGTACTTC
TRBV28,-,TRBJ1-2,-,CASSLGSSNYGYTF,TGTGCCAGCAGTTTAGGCAGTTCAAACTATGGCTACACCTTC
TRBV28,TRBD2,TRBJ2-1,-,CASSLSSGTSWYNEQFF,TGTGCCAGCAGTTTATCTTCCGGGACTAGCTGGTACAATGAGCAGTTCTTC
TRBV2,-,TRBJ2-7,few,CASSDDGSFYEQYF,TGTGCCAGCAGTGACGATGGCTCATTCTACGAGCAGTACTTC
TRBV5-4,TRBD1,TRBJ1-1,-,CAGLRDREGAEAFF,TGTGCCGGGCTGAGGGACAGGGAGGGGGCTGAAGCTTTCTTT
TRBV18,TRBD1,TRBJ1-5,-,CASSPGPGGFNQPQHF,TGTGCCAGCTCACCTGGCCCAGGGGGTTTCAATCAGCCCCAGCATTTT